These 32 T cell receptor beta chains were sequenced from one sample in a study of PD-1 blockade in mismatch repair-deficient tumors. TCRdb keeps only in-frame clones here, not all; method: immunoSEQ multiplex PCR. Among about 14,000 clones, 70% to 85% were seen once, and the ten largest hold approximately 1.8%. Here the sequenced sample was PBMCs, taken approximately 14 weeks after starting pembrolizumab. These receptors were collected from an adult with mismatch repair-deficient cancer.

The chain uses TRBV11-2 and TRBJ2-3; D possibly corresponds to TRBD2 (6 bases). From germline, CDR1 is SGHAT and CDR2 FQNNGV. Trimming stripped 2 bases from V and 11 bases from J, with 11 bases between. The CDR3 spans 12 residues. CDR3: CASSLLSGRQYF. CDR3 nucleotides: TGTGCCAGCAGCTTATTAAGCGGGCGGCAGTATTTT.

This clone was picked up one time. This rearrangement joins TRBV5-4 to TRBJ1-2; 10 bases map to TRBD1. V dropped 4 bases and J dropped 7; count of bases not matched to a gene: 19. CDR1 is SGHNT, CDR2 YYREEE, per germline (reference sequence). The CDR3 is 18 amino acids. The CDR3 spells CASSLNNPTTGGGSGYTF. In nucleotides, the CDR3 is TGTGCCAGCAGCCTGAACAATCCAACGACAGGGGGCGGGTCTGGCTACACCTTC.

The gene calls are TRBV19 and TRBJ2-7; TRBD1 aligns across 9 bases. The germline CDR1 and CDR2 sequences are LNHDA and SQIVND (reference sequence). Trimming at V came to 4 bases and at J to 7 bases, leaving 8 bases not matched to a gene. The CDR3 contains 14 residues. The DNA of the CDR3 is TGTGCCAGTAGTACCCGGGACAGGGTACCGGAGCAGTACTTC. As protein: CASSTRDRVPEQYF.

In regard to this clone: Other DNA sequences of this sample code for an identical CDR3. V is TRBV27 and J is TRBJ2-2; D gene unclear. Trimming cost V 2 bases and J 8 bases, with 12 bases left between them. CDR3 length: 14 residues. Germline lookup yields CDR1 MNHEY and CDR2 SMNVEV (reference sequence). The CDR3 sequence: CASSLGSSAGELFF. In DNA form, the CDR3 reads TGTGCCAGCAGTTTAGGCAGTTCCGCAGGGGAGCTGTTTTTT.

This chain links TRBV21-1 with TRBJ1-5. TRBV21-1 is a known pseudogene. The CDR3 is 18 amino acids. The DNA for the CDR3 is TGTGCCAGCAGCACCCGCGGGGCGGGAGGGGGAAGCAATCAGCCCCAGCATTTT. Translation gives CASSTRGAGGGSNQPQHF.

This clone was detected a few times. The rearrangement links TRBV6-1 to TRBJ2-7; D is perhaps TRBD2 (6 bases). Germline values: CDR1 MNHNS, CDR2 SASEGT. The CDR3 spans 15 residues. V was pared by 3 bases and J by 0 bases, with 12 bases between. The CDR3 protein is CASSDGASASYEQYF. CDR3 coding DNA: TGTGCCAGCAGTGACGGGGCTAGCGCCTCCTACGAGCAGTACTTC.

The chain is built from TRBV6-4 and TRBJ1-2; TRBD1 agrees at 8 bases. This CDR3 contains 13 residues. V shed 5 bases, J shed 2 bases, and the junction held 1 base outside the gene matches. The V gene's germline CDR1 is MRHNA and CDR2 SNTAGT. This chain's CDR3 is CASSRDRNYGYTF. CDR3 coding DNA: TGTGCCAGCAGTCGGGACAGGAACTATGGCTACACCTTC.

Only a few counts were recorded for this clone. This chain joins TRBV7-2 and TRBJ2-7, with TRBD2 matching over 8 bases. The CDR3 has 16 residues. Trimming took 5 bases from V and 0 from J; bases not matched to a gene: 9. Per germline, CDR1 SGHTA and CDR2 FQGNSA. CDR3 protein: CASSQTSAISSYEQYF. DNA of the CDR3: TGTGCCAGCAGCCAGACTAGCGCAATATCCTCCTACGAGCAGTACTTC. Variable domain in full (rest from reference TRBV7-2 and TRBJ2-7): GAGVSQSPSNKVTEKGKDVELRCDPISGHTALYWYRQSLGQGLEFLIYFQGNSAPDKSGLPSDRFSAERTGGSVSTLTIQRTQQEDSAVYLCASSQTSAISSYEQYFGPGTRLTVT.

V and J are TRBV5-4 and TRBJ2-7, with TRBD1 identical over 11 bases. The junction had 5 bases not matched to a gene; V was cut back by 7 bases and J by 5 bases. CDR3 size: 13 residues. Germline CDR1 reads SGHNT; CDR2 reads YYREEE (reference sequence). CDR3 nucleotides: TGTGCCAGCTCCCGGGACAGGGGGAACGAGCAGTACTTC. It translates to CASSRDRGNEQYF. The variable domain in full, with the rest retrieved from reference TRBV5-4 and TRBJ2-7, is ETGVTQSPTHLIKTRGQQVTLRCSSQSGHNTVSWYQQALGQGPQFIFQYYREEENGRGNFPPRFSGLQFPNYSSELNVNALELDDSALYLCASSRDRGNEQYFGPGTRLTVT.

This clone has just one count. CDR3 sequence: CASSPRGGPRRYTF. CDR3 DNA: TGTGCCAGCAGCCCCCGGGGGGGTCCCCGGCGCTACACCTTC. The V call is TRBV14, the J call TRBJ1-2; weak D call: TRBD1 (5 bases). The V gene lost 4 bases and the J gene lost 9 bases, with 18 bases spanning the gap. This CDR3 region has 14 residues. Germline CDR1 SGHDN, CDR2 FVKESK.

The J gene is TRBJ2-1, the V gene TRBV14, with 11 bases fitting TRBD1. In germline, CDR1 is SGHDN, CDR2 FVKESK. CDR3 length: 17 amino acids. Trimming removed 4 bases from V and 5 bases from J; junction bases left unmatched: 10. As DNA, the CDR3 is TGTGCCAGCAGCCGGACTTTGGACAGGGGGCGAAACAATGAGCAGTTCTTC. Its translation is CASSRTLDRGRNNEQFF.

This chain connects TRBV5-1 to TRBJ1-1; D uncertain. This CDR3 is built from 13 residues. The V gene's germline CDR1 is SGHRS and CDR2 YFSETQ. Trimming stripped 4 bases from V and 1 base from J, with 8 bases between. The CDR3 sequence is CASSTSQNTEAFF. The CDR3 nucleotides read TGCGCCAGCAGCACCTCACAGAACACTGAAGCTTTCTTT.

J is TRBJ2-1 and V is TRBV14, with D perhaps matching TRBD2 (5 bases). The ends were cut back, 4 bases at V and 0 bases at J, with 13 bases in the middle. There are 16 residues in the CDR3. The germline gives CDR1 SGHDN, CDR2 FVKESK. CDR3 sequence (DNA): TGTGCCAGCAGCCCGCTAGCTGGGAGCTCCTACAATGAGCAGTTCTTC. It translates to CASSPLAGSSYNEQFF.

The rearrangement joins TRBV7-3 to TRBJ1-5, with a weak D call TRBD1 (6 bases). The V end lost 5 bases, the J end lost 6 bases, and 11 bases lay between the germline ends. The CDR3 has 13 residues. Per the germline V gene, CDR1 is SGHTA and CDR2 is FQGTGA. CDR3 sequence reads: CASSEGVGQPQHF. The DNA for the CDR3 is TGTGCCAGCAGCGAGGGGGTCGGTCAGCCCCAGCATTTT.

This rearrangement joins TRBV5-4 to TRBJ2-5; D is unresolved. Trimming stripped 3 bases from V and 2 bases from J, with 17 bases between. Looked up from germline, CDR1 is SGHNT and CDR2 is YYREEE (reference sequence). The CDR3 consists of 16 residues. Written as DNA, the CDR3 is TGTGCCAGCAGCTCTTCCCCACAAGTACAACAAGAGACCCAGTACTTC. Translation gives CASSSSPQVQQETQYF.

The gene calls are TRBV13 and TRBJ2-2; D remains unclear. The CDR3 spans 15 residues. Germline CDR1 and CDR2: PRHDT and FYEKMQ (reference sequence). V lost 0 bases to trimming and J lost 7 bases, with 12 bases between them. CDR3 nucleotides: TGTGCCAGCAGCTTAGGCGCTACTCGTAACGGGGAGCTGTTTTTT. Protein product: CASSLGATRNGELFF.

On this clone itself: Its ends do not fully match the called genes, so a read error is possible. The sample holds other DNA sequences that translate to the same CDR3. The gene calls are TRBV19 and TRBJ2-7, with D perhaps TRBD2 (6 bases). CDR1 is LNHDA and CDR2 is SQIVND in the germline V gene (reference sequence). The CDR3 is 13 residues long. The CDR3 DNA reads as TGTGCCAGCAGTATAGTTCTGGGGGGAGAGCAGTACTTC. It is translated as CASSIVLGGEQYF.

This chain links TRBV9 with TRBJ1-1; D remains unclear. The CDR3 is 17 amino acids. Germline V gives CDR1 SGDLS, CDR2 YYNGEE. V was shortened by 3 bases and J by 0 bases, with 18 bases between the two germline ends. The CDR3 DNA reads as TGTGCCAGCAGCGGGCCCCGGGATGAGCTCATGAACACTGAAGCTTTCTTT. It specifies CASSGPRDELMNTEAFF.

The chain joins TRBV4-1 to TRBJ1-2; perhaps TRBD1 as D (5 bases). V shed 0 bases and J shed 4 bases, with 15 bases lying between them. Looked up from germline, CDR1 is MGHRA and CDR2 is YSYEKL. The length of the CDR3 is 16 residues. Written as DNA, the CDR3 is TGCGCCAGCAGCCAAGACGAGTCAGGGTCTCGCTATGGCTACACCTTC. It specifies CASSQDESGSRYGYTF.

This chain links TRBV7-9 with TRBJ1-2; 9 bases are shared with TRBD1. This CDR3 contains 16 residues. J lost 8 bases, V lost 0 bases, and 10 bases had no gene match. Germline V gives CDR1 SEHNR, CDR2 FQNEAQ (reference sequence). Here the CDR3 reads CASSLAATGGVRGYTF. In nucleotides, the CDR3 is TGTGCCAGCAGCTTAGCCGCGACAGGGGGAGTAAGAGGCTACACCTTC. The full variable domain, completed using reference TRBV7-9 and TRBJ1-2, is DTGVSQNPRHKITKRGQNVTFRCDPISEHNRLYWYRQTLGQGPEFLTYFQNEAQLEKSRLLSDRFSAERPKGSFSTLEIQRTEQGDSAMYLCASSLAATGGVRGYTFGSGTRLTVV.

The chain links TRBV27 to TRBJ2-4, with 9 bases aligning to TRBD2. V lost 2 bases and J lost 0; bases outside the gene matches: 11. The V gene's germline CDR1 is MNHEY and CDR2 SMNVEV (reference sequence). The CDR3 length is 19 residues. The CDR3 is CASSLPLRTSVLAKNIQYF. CDR3 nucleotides: TGTGCCAGCAGTTTACCCCTGAGGACTAGCGTTCTAGCCAAAAACATTCAGTACTTC.

V gene TRBV5-1 combines with J gene TRBJ1-1; 7 bases match TRBD1. The CDR3 contains 14 residues. The ends lost 0 bases at V and 1 base at J; junction bases unmatched: 0. Germline CDR1 reads SGHRS; CDR2 reads YFSETQ. In DNA, the CDR3 is TGCGCCAGCAGCTTGGGGGACAGGAACACTGAAGCTTTCTTT. Its translation: CASSLGDRNTEAFF.

This clone was detected once. The CDR3, as DNA: TGTGCCAGCAGTTATAGCGGGAGCACAGATACGCAGTATTTT. Translating it yields CASSYSGSTDTQYF. The chain employs TRBV2 and TRBJ2-3; 7 positions agree with TRBD2. This CDR3 contains 14 residues. The V segment lost 5 bases and the J segment 0 bases; nucleotides outside the gene matches: 2. Per germline, CDR1 SNHLY and CDR2 FYNNEI. The full variable domain, its missing parts supplied by reference TRBV2 and TRBJ2-3, is EPEVTQTPSHQVTQMGQEVILRCVPISNHLYFYWYRQILGQKVEFLVSFYNNEISEKSEIFDDQFSVERPDGSNFTLKIRSTKLEDSAMYFCASSYSGSTDTQYFGPGTRLTVL.

This chain connects TRBV9 to TRBJ1-2; 7 bases fit TRBD1. Germline V gene lookup returns CDR1 SGDLS and CDR2 YYNGEE. The J segment lost 3 bases and the V segment lost 2 bases, leaving 1 base of the junction unmatched. This CDR3 comprises 13 residues. CDR3 in DNA: TGTGCCAGCAGCGTTGACAGGGACTATGGCTACACCTTC. Translating gives CASSVDRDYGYTF.

This clone was seen more than once but under ten times. The chain combines TRBV10-2 with TRBJ2-7, with 10 bases identical to TRBD2. In germline, CDR1 is WSHSY, CDR2 SAAADI. With 6 bases clipped from V and 2 bases from J, the junction kept 4 bases outside the gene matches. The CDR3 length is 14 residues. CDR3 nucleotides: TGCGCCAGCAGGAAAGCGGGAGGGCCCTACGAGCAGTACTTC. Its translation is CASRKAGGPYEQYF.

The chain employs TRBV6-6 and TRBJ2-1, with 13 bases that match TRBD2. The CDR3 has 16 amino acids. Trimming took 6 bases from V and 4 from J; bases not matched to a gene: 6. Germline CDR1 reads MNHNY; CDR2 reads SVGAGI (reference sequence). In DNA form, the CDR3 reads TGTGCCAGCAGACGACTAGCGGGAGGACATTACAATGAGCAGTTCTTC. This encodes CASRRLAGGHYNEQFF.

The chain carries TRBV6-1 and TRBJ1-3; 7 bases map to TRBD1. CDR1 and CDR2 (germline): MNHNS, SASEGT. This CDR3 spans 14 amino acids. Trimming cost V 7 bases and J 2 bases; bases outside gene matches: 5. CDR3 loop: CASKRDSPGNTIYF. For the CDR3, the DNA is TGTGCCAGCAAAAGGGACAGCCCTGGAAACACCATATATTTT.

This clone was detected only a few times. The chain recombines TRBV5-1 with TRBJ2-7, with D tentatively TRBD2 (6 bases). The CDR3 is 13 residues long. The germline V gene has CDR1 SGHRS and CDR2 YFSETQ. Trimming took off 3 bases at V and 1 base at J, with 8 bases between the two ends. The chain's CDR3 is CASSSRESYEQYF. DNA of the CDR3: TGCGCCAGCAGCTCTCGGGAGTCCTACGAGCAGTACTTC.

The chain carries TRBV10-2 and TRBJ2-7; TRBD2 matches at 13 bases. CDR1 and CDR2 from the germline V gene are WSHSY and SAAADI. The V and J ends lost 8 bases and 5 bases, in that order; junction bases with no gene match: 9. The CDR3 is 15 amino acids. For the CDR3, the DNA is TGCGCCAGCGGACCGGGACTAGCGGGATCCGACGAGCAGTACTTC. Encoded protein: CASGPGLAGSDEQYF.

This clone was counted between two and nine times. V usage is TRBV5-6 and J usage is TRBJ1-3; perhaps TRBD1 as D (6 bases). In germline, CDR1 is SGHDT, CDR2 YYEEEE. The CDR3 totals 14 residues. The V end lost 4 bases, the J end lost 0 bases, and 8 bases lay between the germline ends. In nucleotides, the CDR3 is TGTGCCAGCAGCGTGGACAGCTCTGGAAACACCATATATTTT. It codes for CASSVDSSGNTIYF.

The chain combines TRBV30 with TRBJ1-1; 10 bases fit TRBD1. CDR3 size: 13 residues. CDR1 is GTSNPN, CDR2 SVGIG, per germline (reference sequence). V was clipped by 1 base and J by 6 bases; unmatched bases: 2. The CDR3 DNA reads as TGTGCCTGGAGTGGGGACAGGGGCCCTGAAGCTTTCTTT. Translated: CAWSGDRGPEAFF.

The chain is built from TRBV7-2 and TRBJ2-2, with no clear D. The CDR3 has 15 amino acids. V gave up 5 bases and J gave up 7 bases, with 17 bases separating them. Per germline, CDR1 SGHTA and CDR2 FQGNSA. Written as DNA, the CDR3 is TGTGCCAGCAGCCGAACCCGGAACCAGGTCGGGGAGCTGTTTTTT. This translates into CASSRTRNQVGELFF.